This TCR beta chain was identified during a study of beta chain features in type 1 diabetes. The CDR3 has 13 amino acids. The germline gives CDR1 SGHNT, CDR2 YYREEE (reference sequence). Trimming took 2 bases from V and 6 from J, leaving 10 bases between them. Isolated RNA was reverse transcribed in full, so expressed TCRB transcripts were sequenced. Produced via immunoSEQ multiplex PCR; TCRdb's table is partial and in-frame only. The sample contains 220,000 or so clones, more than 65% of which appear only once. This TCR was sampled from a man aged 25 to 40 in good health. The source material was naive CD4+ T cells from blood. This chain links TRBV5-4 with TRBJ2-3; D ambiguous. Here the CDR3 reads CASSFPTMDTQYF. The CDR3 nucleotides read TGTGCCAGCAGCTTTCCTACCATGGATACGCAGTATTTT.